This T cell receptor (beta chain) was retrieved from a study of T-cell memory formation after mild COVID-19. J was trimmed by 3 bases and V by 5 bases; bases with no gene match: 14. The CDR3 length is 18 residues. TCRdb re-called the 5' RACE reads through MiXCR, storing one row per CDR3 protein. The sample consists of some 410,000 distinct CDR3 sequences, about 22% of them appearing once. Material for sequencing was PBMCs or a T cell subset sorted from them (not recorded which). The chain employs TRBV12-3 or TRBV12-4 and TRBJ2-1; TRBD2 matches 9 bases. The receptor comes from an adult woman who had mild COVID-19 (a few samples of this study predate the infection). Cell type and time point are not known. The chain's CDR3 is CASSPRASGTRVYNEQFF. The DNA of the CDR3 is TGTGCCAGCAGTCCCCGGGCTAGCGGGACAAGGGTCTACAATGAGCAGTTCTTC.